This T cell receptor (beta chain) came from a study of T cells after yellow fever vaccination. In TCRdb, the 5' RACE reads were re-called with MiXCR into one record per CDR3 protein. This table has about 370,000 distinct CDR3 sequences, 11% appearing once. General study findings and limits: The appearance of a small share of clonotypes in both CD4 and CD8 compartments was observed.

This CDR3 is built from 17 residues. Germline V CDR1 and CDR2: SGHAT, FQNNGV. After removal of 6 bases from V and 0 bases from J, the junction contained 4 bases not matched to a gene. Comments on this clonotype: The antigen is unknown.

The V call is TRBV11-2, the J call TRBJ2-4, with 14 bases matching TRBD2. The TCR originated in a man in his late teens or twenties who received the YFV17D yellow fever vaccine. This specimen consisted of PBMCs, obtained on the day of the first yellow fever vaccination. The CDR3 nucleotides read TGTGCCAGCAGAGCGACTAGCGGGGGGGAAGCCAAAAACATTCAGTACTTC. Protein: CASRATSGGEAKNIQYF.